This T cell receptor (beta chain) was identified during a study of T cells in Graves' hyperthyroidism and ophthalmopathy. Study-wide points: Also found in blood were most expanded thyroid clonotypes above 0.001.

RNA transcripts gave rise to amplified TCR beta CDR3 regions. HTBI primers were used for first-round RT-PCR of the TCR CDR3. TCRdb called the multiplex PCR reads again in MiXCR, with one record for every CDR3 protein. In the table there are around 200,000 distinct CDR3 sequences, approximately 15% of which are singletons. This clonotype was recorded many times. The antigen is unknown. Germline lookup yields CDR1 DFQATT and CDR2 SNEGSKA (reference sequence). This CDR3 comprises 13 residues. With 5 bases clipped from V and 5 bases from J, the junction kept 7 bases outside the gene matches. Patients were aged 18 to 65, had disease duration under 2 months, and had newly diagnosed hyperthyroidism. Out of about 10 ml of fresh peripheral blood came the PBMCs.

The TCR was taken from a woman aged 50 to 60 with Graves' hyperthyroidism. This chain uses TRBV20-1 with TRBJ1-1, with TRBD1 matching over 8 bases. Sequenced input: blood. The CDR3 region has the DNA TGCAGTGCTCACAAAACAGGGGGAACTGAAGCTTTCTTT. It encodes CSAHKTGGTEAFF.